The T cell receptor (beta chain) described here comes from a study of blood T cell repertoires in COVID-19 (TCRdb year 2020). Background for the entire study: Collaborator samples came from the United States, Italy and Spain and covered acute and convalescent phases of COVID-19. The material from the prospective study consisted of cDNA or gDNA derived from T cells, B-cell-depleted T cells, or PBMCs. Subjects who had been exposed to COVID-19, were actively infected with it, or had recovered from it provided the deeply sampled blood TCRbeta repertoires that made up the dataset. The repertoires were released in a freely available public database intended as a resource for research on the immune response to SARS-CoV-2. Samples came from the ongoing ImmuneRACE study (first 160 participants) plus 1,254 subjects from 6 global collaborators. Nearly every sample came with metadata listing a de-identified subject ID, COVID-19 status, age in years and sex. HLA class I and class II types, where available, came from metadata supplied by the sample provider rather than from assay-based typing.

TCRbeta CDR3 regions were amplified from genomic DNA by means of the immunoSEQ Assay, a bias-controlled multiplex PCR. The paper's processing steps were these. Within the assay, amplification of reference gene primers was used to estimate how many nucleated cells each sample contained. To quantify the absolute abundance of each unique TCRbeta CDR3 rearrangement, sequence reads were collapsed and filtered. For each sample, productive Simpson clonality was calculated by taking the square root of Simpson's diversity index across productive rearrangements. Sourced from immuneACCESS, this table was stored by TCRdb with only in-frame sequences that have V and J called. A share of the clones is absent; for the studies checked, an unresolved V gene accounts for under half, and the remainder has no known explanation. The V and J calls and clone size are taken from that table; D and trimming were inferred from the DNA. This sample is represented by around 270,000 clones; around 86% of them were singletons. The top ten clones comprise about 9.2% of the sample.

Only a few counts were recorded for this clone. It lacks a known antigen. No base quality information exists; no much larger clone differs at one position. A second Seattle source provided samples from volunteer blood donors who had recovered from COVID-19. Collaborating institutions collected whole blood in K2EDTA tubes following their own protocols. For TCRbeta analysis, collaborators shipped samples in one of three forms: frozen whole blood, isolated PBMCs, or DNA extracted from either of those sample types. The trim is 6 bases for V and 1 base for J, with a gap of 12 bases between the germline ends. The CDR3 sequence holds 14 residues, the cysteine and phenylalanine included. The retained sequence is limited to the CDR3, 42 bases, with the frame set at the first base. From a lookup of the germline V gene (reference sequence), CDR1 and CDR2 are MNHEY and SMNVEV. Overall study outcomes, separate from this receptor: The quantity of clinical and demographic metadata differed by source and by participant and was supplied without curation.

This receptor chain uses TRBV27 and TRBJ1-2; the D gene is possibly TRBD1, with 5 bases matching. The receptor was derived from a man aged 35 to 55 who had recovered from COVID-19. Sequenced material: peripheral blood. The CDR3 is CASRGWGVNYGYTF. In nucleotides, the sequence is TGTGCCAGCAGGGGTTGGGGGGTTAACTATGGCTACACCTTC.